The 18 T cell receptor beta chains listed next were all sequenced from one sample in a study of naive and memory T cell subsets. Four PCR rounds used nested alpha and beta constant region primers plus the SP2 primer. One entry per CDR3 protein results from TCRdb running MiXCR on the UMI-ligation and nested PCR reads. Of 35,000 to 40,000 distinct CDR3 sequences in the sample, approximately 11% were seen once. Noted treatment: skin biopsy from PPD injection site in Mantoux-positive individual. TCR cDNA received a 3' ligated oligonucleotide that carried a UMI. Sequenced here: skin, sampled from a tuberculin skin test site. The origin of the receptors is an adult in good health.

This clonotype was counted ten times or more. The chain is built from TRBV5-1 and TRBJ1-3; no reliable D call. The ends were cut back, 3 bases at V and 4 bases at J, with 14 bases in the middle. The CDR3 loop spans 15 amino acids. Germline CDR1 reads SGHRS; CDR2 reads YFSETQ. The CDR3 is CASSSSPDNGNTIYF. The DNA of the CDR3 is TGCGCCAGCAGCTCCTCCCCAGATAACGGAAACACCATATATTTT.

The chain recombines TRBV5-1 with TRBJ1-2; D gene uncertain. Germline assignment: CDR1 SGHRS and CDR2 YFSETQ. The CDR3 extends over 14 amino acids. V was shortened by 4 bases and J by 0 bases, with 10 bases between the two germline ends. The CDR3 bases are TGCGCCAGCAGCCCACAGCCTACTAACTATGGCTACACCTTC. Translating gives CASSPQPTNYGYTF.

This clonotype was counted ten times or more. CDR3 DNA sequence: TGTGCCAGCAGTGTGGGACACGAGCAGTACTTC. As protein: CASSVGHEQYF. The chain couples TRBV27 to TRBJ2-7, with D tentatively TRBD1 or TRBD2 (5 bases each). The V end was cut by 5 bases, the J end by 5 bases, with 7 bases between. The CDR3 has 11 residues. CDR1 and CDR2 from the germline V gene are MNHEY and SMNVEV (reference sequence).

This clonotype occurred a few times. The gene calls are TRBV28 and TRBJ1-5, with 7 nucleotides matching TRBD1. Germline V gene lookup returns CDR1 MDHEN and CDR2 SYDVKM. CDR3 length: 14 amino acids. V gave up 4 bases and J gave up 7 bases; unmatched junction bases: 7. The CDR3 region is CASSSRTGPQPQHF. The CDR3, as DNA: TGTGCCAGCAGTTCCCGGACAGGCCCCCAGCCCCAGCATTTT.

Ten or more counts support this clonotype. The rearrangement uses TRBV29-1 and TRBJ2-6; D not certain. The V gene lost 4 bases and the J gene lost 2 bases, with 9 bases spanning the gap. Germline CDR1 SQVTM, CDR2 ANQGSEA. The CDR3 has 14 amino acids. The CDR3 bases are TGCAGCGTTGTTGTCGGAGCTGGGGCCAACGTCCTGACTTTC. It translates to CSVVVGAGANVLTF. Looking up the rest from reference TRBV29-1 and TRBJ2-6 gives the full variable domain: SAVISQKPSRDICQRGTSLTIQCQVDSQVTMMFWYRQQPGQSLTLIATANQGSEATYESGFVIDKFPISRPNLTFSTLTVSNMSPEDSSIYLCSVVVGAGANVLTFGAGSRLTVL.

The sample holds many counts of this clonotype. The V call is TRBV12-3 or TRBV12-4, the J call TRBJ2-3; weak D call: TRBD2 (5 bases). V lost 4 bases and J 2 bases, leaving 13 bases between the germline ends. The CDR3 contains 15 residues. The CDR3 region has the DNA TGTGCCAGCAGTTCCCCTAGCTCCTACACAGATACGCAGTATTTT. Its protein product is CASSSPSSYTDTQYF.

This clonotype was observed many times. In DNA form, the CDR3 reads TGTGCCAGCAGTGAGATCGTGACAGAAAACTATGGCTACACCTTC. This sequence encodes CASSEIVTENYGYTF. This chain joins TRBV25-1 and TRBJ1-2, with D maybe TRBD1 (5 bases). V was shortened by 3 bases and J by 2 bases, with 13 bases between the two germline ends. Germline V gene data show CDR1 as MGHDK and CDR2 as SYGVNS. The CDR3 is 15 amino acids.

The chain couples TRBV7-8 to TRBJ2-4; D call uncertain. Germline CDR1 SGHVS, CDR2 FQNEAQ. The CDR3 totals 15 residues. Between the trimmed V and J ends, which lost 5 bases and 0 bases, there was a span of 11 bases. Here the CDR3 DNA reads TGTGCCAGCAGCCACGGGTCCTCAGCCAAAAACATTCAGTACTTC. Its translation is CASSHGSSAKNIQYF.

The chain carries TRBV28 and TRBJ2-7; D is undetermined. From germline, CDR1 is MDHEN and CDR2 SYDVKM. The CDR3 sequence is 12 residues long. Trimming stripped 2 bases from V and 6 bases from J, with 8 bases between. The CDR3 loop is CASSLEGFEQYF. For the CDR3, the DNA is TGTGCCAGCAGTTTAGAAGGGTTCGAGCAGTACTTC.

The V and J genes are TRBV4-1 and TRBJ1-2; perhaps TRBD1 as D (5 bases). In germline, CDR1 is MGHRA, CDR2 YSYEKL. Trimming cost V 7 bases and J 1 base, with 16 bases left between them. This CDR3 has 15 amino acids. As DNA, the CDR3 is TGCGCCAGCAAGATGACAGATAACCATAACTATGGCTACACCTTC. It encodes CASKMTDNHNYGYTF.

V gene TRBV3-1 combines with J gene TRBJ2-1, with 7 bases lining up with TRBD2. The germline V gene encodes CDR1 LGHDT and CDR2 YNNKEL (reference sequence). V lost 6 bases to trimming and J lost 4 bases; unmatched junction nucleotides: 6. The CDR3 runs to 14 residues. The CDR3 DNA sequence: TGTGCCAGCAGACCGGGACTAATATACAATGAGCAGTTCTTC. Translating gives CASRPGLIYNEQFF.

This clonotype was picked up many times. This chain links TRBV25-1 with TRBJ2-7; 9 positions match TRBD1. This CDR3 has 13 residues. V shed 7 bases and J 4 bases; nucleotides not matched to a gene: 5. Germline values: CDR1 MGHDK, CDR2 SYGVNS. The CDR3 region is CASKGQGGYEQYF. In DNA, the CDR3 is TGTGCCAGCAAGGGACAGGGAGGATACGAGCAGTACTTC.

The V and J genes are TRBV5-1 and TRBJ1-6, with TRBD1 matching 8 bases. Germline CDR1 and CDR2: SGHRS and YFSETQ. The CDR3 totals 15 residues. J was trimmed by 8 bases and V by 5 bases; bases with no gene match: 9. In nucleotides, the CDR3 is TGCGCCAGCAGAGCAAGGACAGGGATGGATTCACCCCTCCACTTT. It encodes CASRARTGMDSPLHF.

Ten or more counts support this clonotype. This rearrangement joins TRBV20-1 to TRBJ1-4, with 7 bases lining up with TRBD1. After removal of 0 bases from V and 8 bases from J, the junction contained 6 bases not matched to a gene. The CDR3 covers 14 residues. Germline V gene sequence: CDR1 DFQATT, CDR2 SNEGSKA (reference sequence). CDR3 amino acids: CSARDMRGREKLFF. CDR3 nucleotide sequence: TGCAGTGCTAGAGATATGAGGGGGCGAGAAAAACTGTTTTTT.

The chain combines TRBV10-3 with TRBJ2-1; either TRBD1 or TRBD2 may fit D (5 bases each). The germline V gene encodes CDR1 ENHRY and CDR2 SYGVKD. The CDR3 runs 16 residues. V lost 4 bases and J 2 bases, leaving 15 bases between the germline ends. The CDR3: CAISAPGTPPYNEQFF. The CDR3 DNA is TGTGCCATCAGTGCCCCCGGGACCCCCCCCTACAATGAGCAGTTCTTC.

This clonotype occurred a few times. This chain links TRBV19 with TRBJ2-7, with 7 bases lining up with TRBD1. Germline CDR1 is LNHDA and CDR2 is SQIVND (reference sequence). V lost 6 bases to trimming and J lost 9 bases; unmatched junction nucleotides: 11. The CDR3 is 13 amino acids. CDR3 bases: TGTGCCAGTAGAGGACAGGCCAACCCTGGGCAGTACTTC. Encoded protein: CASRGQANPGQYF.

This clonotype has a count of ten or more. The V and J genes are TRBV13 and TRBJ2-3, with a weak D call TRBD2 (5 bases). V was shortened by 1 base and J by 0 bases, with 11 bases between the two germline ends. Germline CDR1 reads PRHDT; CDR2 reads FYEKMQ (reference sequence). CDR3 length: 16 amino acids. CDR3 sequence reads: CASSLVFASSTDTQYF. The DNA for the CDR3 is TGTGCCAGCAGCTTAGTGTTCGCTAGCAGCACAGATACGCAGTATTTT.

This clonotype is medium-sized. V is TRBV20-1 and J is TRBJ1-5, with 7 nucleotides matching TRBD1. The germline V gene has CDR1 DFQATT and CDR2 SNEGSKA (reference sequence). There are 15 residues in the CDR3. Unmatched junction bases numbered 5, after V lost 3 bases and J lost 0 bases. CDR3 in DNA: TGCAGTGCTAGCATACAGGGGAATAGCAATCAGCCCCAGCATTTT. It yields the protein CSASIQGNSNQPQHF.